This TCR beta chain was profiled in a study of shared clonotypes between healthy human individuals. Study information: Donors were two women and three men aged 18 to 49. Notes on the study in general: Larger estimated richness was generally seen in naive subsets than in memory subsets.

Clones were read by immunoSEQ multiplex PCR, and TCRdb kept only the in-frame ones, dropping some. The top ten hold 0.39% of the sample, which has about 2.3 million clones, 85% to 95% seen once. Germline V gives CDR1 SGHDN, CDR2 FVKESK. V trimming: 1 base; J trimming: 2 bases; junction bases outside the gene matches: 6. This CDR3 has 18 amino acids. On this clone: What it recognizes is unknown.

This receptor was identified in a man aged 18-30 years in good health. Some clones in this sample may be carry-over from other donors' samples. What was sequenced was naive CD4+ T cells from PBMCs. Documented subset: CD45RA+ positively selected. The chain is built from TRBV14 and TRBJ2-3; 13 bases are shared with TRBD2. CDR3 in amino acids: CASSQGRLAGGVTDTQYF. The CDR3 DNA is TGTGCCAGCAGCCAAGGGAGACTAGCGGGAGGCGTCACAGATACGCAGTATTTT.